This T cell receptor (beta chain) appears in the sequencing data of a study of OX40 agonist ivuxolimab in advanced cancers. The repertoire was sequenced with immunoSEQ multiplex PCR; TCRdb's copy has only in-frame clones and lacks some. The table has roughly 40,000 clones, around 84% seen once. This CDR3 is built from 13 residues. Trimming pared 3 bases from V and 1 base from J, leaving 7 bases between. Germline V gene data show CDR1 as SNHLY and CDR2 as FYNNEI. The specimen comprised CD4+ or CD8+ T cells sorted from blood, sampled in a trial of the OX40 agonist ivuxolimab. J is TRBJ2-7 and V is TRBV2; D might be TRBD1 or TRBD2, each matching 5 bases. The TCR sequence derives from an adult with an advanced solid tumor such as melanoma, head and neck, liver or kidney cancer. The CDR3 coding sequence is TGTGCCAGCAGTGATGGGGGTTCCTACGAGCAGTACTTC. Protein sequence: CASSDGGSYEQYF.